This T cell receptor beta chain was sequenced during a study of Graves' ophthalmopathy and Graves' hyperthyroidism. Across the whole study: Researchers obtained peripheral blood at initial diagnosis, before any treatment had begun.

The CDR3 has 14 residues. The V gene's germline CDR1 is SGHAT and CDR2 FQNNGV. To note about this clonotype: Mismatch with germline at one junction end may stem from a read error.

The authors amplified TCR beta CDR3 regions, and they did so from RNA transcripts for repertoire sequencing. HTBI primers primed a first-round RT-PCR, and a second-round multiplex PCR followed. TCRdb analysed the multiplex PCR reads with MiXCR anew, one entry per CDR3 protein. In the table there are tens of thousands of distinct CDR3 sequences, approximately 47% of which are singletons. The chain is built from TRBV11-2 and TRBJ2-7; TRBD2 might be the D (5 bases). Sequencing input: peripheral blood. The TCR originated in an adult woman with Graves' ophthalmopathy. This CDR3 is CAGSPRLTSYEQYF. CDR3 sequence (DNA): TGTGCCGGCAGTCCGCGACTAACCTCCTACGAGCAGTACTTC.